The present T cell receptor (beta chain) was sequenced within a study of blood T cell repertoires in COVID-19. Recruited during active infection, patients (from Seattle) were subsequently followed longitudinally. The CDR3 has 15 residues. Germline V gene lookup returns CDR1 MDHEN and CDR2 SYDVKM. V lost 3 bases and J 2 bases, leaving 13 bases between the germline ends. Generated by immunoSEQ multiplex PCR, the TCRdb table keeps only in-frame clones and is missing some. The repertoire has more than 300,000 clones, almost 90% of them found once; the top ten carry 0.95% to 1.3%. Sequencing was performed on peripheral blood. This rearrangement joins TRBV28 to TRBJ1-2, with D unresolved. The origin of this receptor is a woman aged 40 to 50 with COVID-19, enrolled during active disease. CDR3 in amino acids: CASSFYVLRNYGYTF. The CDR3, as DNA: TGTGCCAGCAGTTTCTACGTTCTAAGAAACTATGGCTACACCTTC.